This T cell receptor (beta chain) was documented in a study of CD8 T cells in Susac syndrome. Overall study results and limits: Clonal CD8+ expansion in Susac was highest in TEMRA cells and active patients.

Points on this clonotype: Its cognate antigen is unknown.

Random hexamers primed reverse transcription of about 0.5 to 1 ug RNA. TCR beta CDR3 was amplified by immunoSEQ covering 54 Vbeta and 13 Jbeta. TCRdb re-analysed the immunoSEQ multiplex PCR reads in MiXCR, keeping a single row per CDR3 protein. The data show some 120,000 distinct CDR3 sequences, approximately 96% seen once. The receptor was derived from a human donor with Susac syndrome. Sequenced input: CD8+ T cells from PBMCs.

As DNA, the CDR3 is TGTGCCAGCAGTGAAGTGGCGGGAGGGGAGGACAATGAGCAGTTCTTC. This sequence encodes CASSEVAGGEDNEQFF. The chain couples TRBV6-1 to TRBJ2-1; 9 bases align to TRBD2. The junction had 6 bases not matched to a gene; V was cut back by 1 base and J by 5 bases. This CDR3 region has 16 residues. Germline V gene lookup returns CDR1 MNHNS and CDR2 SASEGT.